The 26 T cell receptor beta chains presented below share a single source sample, sequenced in a study of shared clonotypes between healthy human individuals. Assay used: immunoSEQ multiplex PCR; TCRdb lists only in-frame clones, some missing. Here the sample spans some 690,000 clones, 90% being singletons. The sequencing input was memory CD8+ T cells from PBMCs. Regarding subset: CD45RO+ cells pooled with CCR7-negative TemRA cells. These receptors all come from a young man in good health. Some clones in this sample may be carry-over from other donors' samples.

This chain uses TRBV7-6 with TRBJ2-7; 8 bases align to TRBD1. This CDR3 is 15 amino acids long. Germline CDR1 SGHVS, CDR2 FNYEAQ. Trimming at V came to 5 bases and at J to 2 bases, leaving 8 bases not matched to a gene. The CDR3: CASSTRQGMTYEQYF. The CDR3 region has the DNA TGTGCCAGCAGCACTCGACAGGGGATGACCTACGAGCAGTACTTC.

The genes are TRBV5-4 and TRBJ2-2; no clear D gene. The CDR3 is 14 residues long. Between the trimmed V and J ends, which lost 4 bases and 3 bases, there was a span of 10 bases. Germline loops: CDR1 SGHNT, CDR2 YYREEE (reference sequence). The CDR3 loop is CASSRYRDTGELFF. In DNA, the CDR3 is TGTGCCAGCAGCCGCTACCGGGACACCGGGGAGCTGTTTTTT.

The V and J genes are TRBV29-1 and TRBJ1-5; D call uncertain. V lost 0 bases and J 11 bases, leaving 11 bases between the germline ends. Germline V CDR1 and CDR2: SQVTM, ANQGSEA. CDR3 length: 12 amino acids. The CDR3 coding sequence is TGCAGCGTTGAAGATGGGGTTAGGGCCCAGCATTTT. It translates to CSVEDGVRAQHF.

About this clone itself: The sample contains more than one DNA sequence encoding this CDR3. The chain carries TRBV7-9 and TRBJ1-1; TRBD1 is a possible D gene (5 bases). V was trimmed by 5 bases and J by 4 bases, leaving 8 bases between them. The CDR3 extends over 12 amino acids. The V gene's germline CDR1 is SEHNR and CDR2 FQNEAQ (reference sequence). CDR3 coding DNA: TGTGCCAGCAGCCTTAGGGGCACTGAAGCTTTCTTT. As protein: CASSLRGTEAFF.

CDR3 DNA sequence: TGTGCCAGCAGCTTAGGAGCTCGGCAGGGGCATGAGACCCAGTACTTC. Its protein product is CASSLGARQGHETQYF. This chain links TRBV7-3 with TRBJ2-5; weak D call: TRBD1 (6 bases). The germline V gene has CDR1 SGHTA and CDR2 FQGTGA. This CDR3 has 16 amino acids. The V end lost 2 bases, the J end lost 5 bases, and 18 bases lay between the germline ends.

This chain links TRBV10-3 with TRBJ2-1; 7 nucleotides match TRBD2. The germline gives CDR1 ENHRY, CDR2 SYGVKD. CDR3 size: 13 residues. After removal of 4 bases from V and 9 bases from J, the junction contained 6 bases not matched to a gene. The CDR3 here is CAISGGGRGEQFF. The CDR3 DNA sequence: TGTGCCATCAGTGGGGGAGGGAGGGGTGAGCAGTTCTTC.

The chain uses TRBV2 and TRBJ1-3, with a possible D match to TRBD1 (6 bases). CDR1 is SNHLY and CDR2 is FYNNEI in the germline V gene. The CDR3 has 14 residues. Trimming shortened V by 4 bases and J by 8 bases, and 15 bases separated the two germline ends. CDR3 nucleotides: TGTGCCAGCAGTGGTGGGGGGACATCAGACACCATATATTTT. This translates into CASSGGGTSDTIYF.

The rearrangement uses TRBV7-6 and TRBJ2-2, with D tentatively TRBD1 (6 bases). This CDR3 contains 17 residues. Between the trimmed V and J ends, which lost 5 bases and 5 bases, there was a span of 21 bases. Per germline, CDR1 SGHVS and CDR2 FNYEAQ. DNA for the CDR3: TGTGCCAGCAGCCCGCAAAGGGGGAACTGGAAGACCGGGGAGCTGTTTTTT. This encodes CASSPQRGNWKTGELFF.

The chain is built from TRBV5-5 and TRBJ2-7, with TRBD1 identical over 8 bases. V lost 4 bases and J lost 4; bases outside the gene matches: 7. The length of the CDR3 is 14 residues. Germline V gives CDR1 SGHKS, CDR2 YYEKEE (reference sequence). The DNA of the CDR3 is TGTGCCAGCAGCGACCCGACAGGGGCGTACGAGCAGTACTTC. Translated, it gives CASSDPTGAYEQYF. The full variable domain, with the rest looked up from reference TRBV5-5 and TRBJ2-7, is DAGVTQSPTHLIKTRGQQVTLRCSPISGHKSVSWYQQVLGQGPQFIFQYYEKEERGRGNFPDRFSARQFPNYSSELNVNALLLGDSALYLCASSDPTGAYEQYFGPGTRLTVT.

This clone was picked up one time. The chain uses TRBV11-2 and TRBJ2-3; maybe TRBD2 (6 bases). Trimming took 6 bases from V and 0 from J, leaving 16 bases between them. The length of the CDR3 is 16 residues. Germline CDR1 reads SGHAT; CDR2 reads FQNNGV. The CDR3 loop reads CASRRVRGSSTDTQYF. Written as DNA, the CDR3 is TGTGCCAGCAGGCGGGTCCGGGGGTCCAGCACAGATACGCAGTATTTT.

The CDR3 DNA is TGCAGCGTTGCGGGCGGAGATAACTACGAGCAGTACTTC. Amino acid sequence: CSVAGGDNYEQYF. The gene calls are TRBV29-1 and TRBJ2-7; D remains unclear. The CDR3 has 13 amino acids. V was clipped by 4 bases and J by 3 bases, with 13 bases between them. Germline assignment: CDR1 SQVTM and CDR2 ANQGSEA.

The chain recombines TRBV4-3 with TRBJ2-6, with TRBD1 matching over 8 bases. Germline-derived CDR1 and CDR2 are LGHNA and YSLEER. The CDR3 is 18 residues long. The ends lost 4 bases at V and 0 bases at J; junction bases unmatched: 8. The CDR3 here is CASSRKGTGSSGANVLTF. CDR3 in DNA: TGCGCCAGCAGCCGGAAAGGGACAGGATCCTCTGGGGCCAACGTCCTGACTTTC.

The J gene is TRBJ2-7, the V gene TRBV6-1; D remains unclear. Germline CDR1 reads MNHNS; CDR2 reads SASEGT. Trimming pared 6 bases from V and 6 bases from J, leaving 18 bases between. The CDR3 spans 14 residues. CDR3 DNA sequence: TGTGCCAGCAGGGAACATGTACCCTCCCCCGAGCAGTACTTC. It specifies CASREHVPSPEQYF.

This chain connects TRBV2 to TRBJ2-7, with D unclear. The V and J ends lost 8 bases and 4 bases respectively, with 24 bases between them. CDR1 and CDR2 (germline): SNHLY, FYNNEI. The CDR3 has 16 amino acids. In nucleotides, the CDR3 is TGTGCCAGCTCCCAAACCAGATCTCAAATCTTTTACGAGCAGTACTTC. Its protein is CASSQTRSQIFYEQYF. Together with reference TRBV2 and TRBJ2-7, the CDR3 gives the full variable domain: EPEVTQTPSHQVTQMGQEVILRCVPISNHLYFYWYRQILGQKVEFLVSFYNNEISEKSEIFDDQFSVERPDGSNFTLKIRSTKLEDSAMYFCASSQTRSQIFYEQYFGPGTRLTVT.

The V call is TRBV9, the J call TRBJ2-5; D may correspond to TRBD1 or TRBD2 (5 bases each). The closer fit of TRBJ2-7 to the DNA end suggests the J call may be wrong. Germline V lookup: CDR1 SGDLS, CDR2 YYNGEE. CDR3 length: 13 amino acids. CDR3 in amino acids: CASSVGDGYEQYF. In DNA, the CDR3 is TGTGCCAGCAGCGTAGGGGACGGCTACGAGCAGTACTTC.

This clone was observed once. A read error may be the cause here, since a much bigger clone is one base away. This specimen includes other DNA sequences encoding the same CDR3. This chain uses TRBV6-5 with TRBJ2-2, with TRBD1 matching 9 bases. J was trimmed by 8 bases and V by 6 bases; bases with no gene match: 7. Germline loops: CDR1 MNHEY, CDR2 SVGAGI. The CDR3 is made up of 14 amino acids. The CDR3 reads CASRLTGGRGELFF. For the CDR3, the DNA is TGTGCCAGCAGGCTGACAGGGGGAAGGGGGGAGCTGTTTTTT.

The J gene is TRBJ2-5, the V gene TRBV7-9, with 7 bases fitting TRBD2. The V gene end was trimmed by 5 bases and the J gene end by 6 bases; junction bases not matched to a gene: 15. Germline CDR1 SEHNR, CDR2 FQNEAQ (reference sequence). This CDR3 region has 16 residues. In DNA form, the CDR3 reads TGTGCCAGCAGCCCAGGTCCGGGGGGATCTATGAAGACCCAGTACTTC. It translates to CASSPGPGGSMKTQYF.

The V and J genes are TRBV19 and TRBJ2-2; D may be TRBD2 (5 bases). Germline V gene lookup returns CDR1 LNHDA and CDR2 SQIVND (reference sequence). This CDR3 region has 17 residues. V was shortened by 3 bases and J by 6 bases, with 20 bases between the two germline ends. CDR3 loop: CASSIPGLALGPGELFF. The CDR3 DNA reads TGTGCCAGTAGTATTCCCGGACTGGCCCTTGGCCCCGGGGAGCTGTTTTTT.

The V gene is TRBV9, the J gene TRBJ2-2; TRBD1 matches 11 bases. Germline V gene lookup returns CDR1 SGDLS and CDR2 YYNGEE. V dropped 3 bases and J dropped 7; count of bases not matched to a gene: 8. The CDR3 sequence is 16 residues long. The CDR3 nucleotides are TGTGCCAGCAGCGCGTCGGACAGGGGGCTGGTCGGGGAGCTGTTTTTT. This sequence encodes CASSASDRGLVGELFF.

The chain carries TRBV6-5 and TRBJ2-5; 7 bases agree with TRBD2. The CDR3 runs 13 residues. V lost 6 bases and J lost 1; bases outside the gene matches: 2. Germline V lookup: CDR1 MNHEY, CDR2 SVGAGI. CDR3 amino acids: CASRERGQETQYF. CDR3 nucleotide sequence: TGTGCCAGCAGGGAGCGGGGCCAAGAGACCCAGTACTTC.

J is TRBJ2-3 and V is TRBV9; possibly TRBD2 for D (6 bases). Germline CDR1 is SGDLS and CDR2 is YYNGEE. V was cut by 0 bases and J by 1 base, with 9 bases left in between. CDR3 length: 15 residues. Here the CDR3 reads CASSVAGAGTDTQYF. DNA for the CDR3: TGTGCCAGCAGCGTAGCGGGAGCAGGCACAGATACGCAGTATTTT.

The chain joins TRBV4-1 to TRBJ1-4, with D maybe TRBD1 (5 bases). Germline V gene sequence: CDR1 MGHRA, CDR2 YSYEKL. CDR3 length: 15 residues. Trimming stripped 0 bases from V and 8 bases from J, with 13 bases between. In DNA form, the CDR3 reads TGCGCCAGCAGCCAAGATTCTTGGGGACGCGAAAAACTGTTTTTT. This gives the protein CASSQDSWGREKLFF.

The CDR3 region is CASSLSSFTEAFF. The CDR3 region has the DNA TGTGCCAGCAGTTTATCGAGTTTCACTGAAGCTTTCTTT. J is TRBJ1-1 and V is TRBV27; D gene ambiguous. This CDR3 has 13 residues. The V and J ends lost 0 bases and 4 bases respectively, with 6 bases between them. Per germline, CDR1 MNHEY and CDR2 SMNVEV (reference sequence).

The chain is built from TRBV27 and TRBJ1-1; D is unresolved. Per germline, CDR1 MNHEY and CDR2 SMNVEV (reference sequence). This CDR3 is 13 amino acids long. V was pared by 7 bases and J by 0 bases, with 9 bases between. For the CDR3, the DNA is TGTGCCAGCAAGCCAGCTCTGAACACTGAAGCTTTCTTT. It codes for CASKPALNTEAFF.

This chain links TRBV19 with TRBJ2-7, with D possibly matching TRBD1 (6 bases). Germline V gene sequence: CDR1 LNHDA, CDR2 SQIVND (reference sequence). The CDR3 has 14 amino acids. Between the trimmed V and J ends, which lost 3 bases and 3 bases, there was a span of 12 bases. CDR3 bases: TGTGCCAGTAGTATTCGGGACAAAAGCTACGAGCAGTACTTC. It codes for CASSIRDKSYEQYF.

V is TRBV2 and J is TRBJ2-5, with TRBD1 identical over 8 bases. V was clipped by 6 bases and J by 3 bases; unmatched bases: 3. This CDR3 region has 13 residues. The germline gives CDR1 SNHLY, CDR2 FYNNEI. The DNA for the CDR3 is TGTGCCAGCAGGGTACAGGGGGAAGAGACCCAGTACTTC. The encoded protein is CASRVQGEETQYF.